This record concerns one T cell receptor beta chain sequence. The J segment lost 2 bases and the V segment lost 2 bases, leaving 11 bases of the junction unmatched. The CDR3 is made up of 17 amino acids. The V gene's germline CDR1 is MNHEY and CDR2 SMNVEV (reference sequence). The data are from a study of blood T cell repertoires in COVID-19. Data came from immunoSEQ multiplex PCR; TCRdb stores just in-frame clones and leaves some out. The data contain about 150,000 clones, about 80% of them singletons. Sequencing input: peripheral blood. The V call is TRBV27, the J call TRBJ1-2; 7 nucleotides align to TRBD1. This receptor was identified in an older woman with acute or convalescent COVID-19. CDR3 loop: CASSLAISGTVNYGYTF. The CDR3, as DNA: TGTGCCAGCAGTTTAGCAATCTCTGGGACAGTAAACTATGGCTACACCTTC.